The clone carrying this TCR beta chain appeared many times. The antigen remains unidentified. This entry belongs to a study of T-cell reconstitution after alpha-beta-depleted transplantation in children. Study-level results: There were some patients whose high TCRbeta diversity at day 60 came from surviving recipient T cells and thymic progenitors. One year after transplant, T-cell counts and diversity came mostly from newly produced T cells.

Preparation of the TCRbeta library used unique molecular identifiers. Using its own MiXCR run on the PCR reads, TCRdb lists one record per CDR3 protein. The sample has roughly 150,000 distinct CDR3 sequences, 11% seen once; the top ten hold less than 15%. In germline, CDR1 is MDHEN, CDR2 SYDVKM. The ends were cut back, 8 bases at V and 3 bases at J, with 4 bases in the middle. The CDR3 is 11 residues long. The sample consisted of PBMCs, taken before TCRalphabeta/CD19-depleted stem cell transplant. The sequence came from a boy between 2 and 15 years old with acute myeloid leukemia, due to receive a stem cell transplant. The chain has TRBV28 and TRBJ2-2, with D hard to call. The CDR3 DNA sequence: TGTGCCAGCGGTCACACCGGGGAGCTGTTTTTT. It is translated as CASGHTGELFF.